The clone carrying this TCR beta chain came up once. This entry is derived from a study of Graves' ophthalmopathy and Graves' hyperthyroidism. Amplification of TCR beta CDR3 regions used RNA transcripts. First-round RT-PCR with HTBI primers preceded a second-round multiplex PCR. TCRdb called the multiplex PCR reads again in MiXCR, with one record for every CDR3 protein. The data show under 250,000 distinct CDR3 sequences, around 28% seen once. Germline V lookup: CDR1 SEHNR, CDR2 FQNEAQ (reference sequence). Trimming shortened V by 6 bases and J by 2 bases, and 16 bases separated the two germline ends. The CDR3 runs 15 residues.

Sequencing was carried out using peripheral blood. J is TRBJ2-5 and V is TRBV7-9, with D hard to call. The receptor comes from a man aged 45-65 years with Graves' ophthalmopathy. CDR3 in DNA: TGTGCCAGCAGTTTCCGGACCGGTGCTCAAGAGACCCAGTACTTC. Translating gives CASSFRTGAQETQYF.